This T cell receptor beta chain was recorded in a study of blood T cell repertoires in COVID-19. Study-wide background: The samples span acute and convalescent COVID-19 from the United States, Italy and Spain.

The CDR3 covers 14 residues. Trimming shortened V by 4 bases and J by 3 bases, and 12 bases separated the two germline ends. The germline CDR1 and CDR2 sequences are MNHEY and SMNVEV (reference sequence). The method was immunoSEQ multiplex PCR; TCRdb's version includes in-frame clones alone and lacks a portion of them. Of 140,000 to 150,000 clones listed, 88% are singletons. Sequencing was done on a sample of peripheral blood. The receptor comes from a woman aged 50 to 60 with acute or convalescent COVID-19. The chain recombines TRBV27 with TRBJ1-1; tentative D call: TRBD1 (6 bases). This chain's CDR3 is CASSYGGLYTEAFF. In DNA form, the CDR3 reads TGTGCCAGCAGTTACGGGGGGCTTTACACTGAAGCTTTCTTT.